This is a list of T cell receptor beta chains from one sample in a study of blood T cell repertoires in COVID-19. Profiled with immunoSEQ multiplex PCR; TCRdb holds only in-frame clones, not every one. The repertoire holds roughly 30,000 clones, with 65% to 85% as singletons. Sequenced: peripheral blood. The receptors originated from an older woman with acute or convalescent COVID-19. The CDR3 runs from the conserved cysteine through the conserved F or W. Each record gives: CDR3 length, D gene, J gene, clone size, V gene, CDR3 DNA, CDR3 protein. The D gene is left open where the match is weak. Clone size, where shown, is once, few, many, or a class for clones that have expanded.

>13|.|TRBJ1-1|many|TRBV18
TGTGCCAGCTCATCAACAGTGAACACTGAAGCTTTCTTT
CASSSTVNTEAFF
>15|.|TRBJ1-5|.|TRBV15
TGTGCCACCAGCAGTCAGGGATATAGCAATCAGCCCCAGCATTTT
CATSSQGYSNQPQHF
>15|TRBD2|TRBJ2-7|.|TRBV3-1/TRBV3-2
TGTGCCAGCAGCCGTTCGACTAGCGGGGGATACGAGCAGTACTTC
CASSRSTSGGYEQYF
>14|TRBD2|TRBJ2-7|.|TRBV6-5
TGTGCCAGTGGAAGCGGGGGGAACACCTACGAGCAGTACTTC
CASGSGGNTYEQYF
>13|.|TRBJ1-1|.|TRBV5-1
TGCGCCAGCAGCTTGGGACCTAGCACTGAAGCTTTCTTT
CASSLGPSTEAFF
>12|.|TRBJ1-2|.|TRBV29-1
TGCAGCGTTGAGCAGGAAGTCTATGGCTACACCTTC
CSVEQEVYGYTF
>13|TRBD1|TRBJ2-7|.|TRBV5-3
TGTGCCAGAAGCGGGACAGATACCTACGAGCAGTACTTC
CARSGTDTYEQYF
>15|TRBD1|TRBJ2-5|.|TRBV11-3
TGTGCCAGCAGCCTCAACACAGGGGGCGTAGAGACCCAGTACTTC
CASSLNTGGVETQYF
>14|TRBD2|TRBJ2-3|many|TRBV7-3
TGTGCCAGCAGCCCAGCGGGGGAGGCAGATACGCAGTATTTT
CASSPAGEADTQYF
>13|.|TRBJ1-1|many|TRBV28
TGTGCCAGCAGTTTAATGGGGGGGGCTGAAGCTTTCTTT
CASSLMGGAEAFF
>16|TRBD1|TRBJ2-1|.|TRBV24-1
TGTGCCACCAGTGATAGGACAGGGAGCTCCTACAATGAGCAGTTCTTC
CATSDRTGSSYNEQFF
>16|TRBD1|TRBJ2-7|.|TRBV5-1
TGCGCCAGCAGCTTGGTCAACAGGGGATCCTCCTACGAGCAGTACTTC
CASSLVNRGSSYEQYF
>15|.|TRBJ2-3|once|TRBV18
TGTGCCAGCTCACCACCGAACAGAGAAAGGTATACGCAGTATTTT
CASSPPNRERYTQYF